This T cell receptor (beta chain) stems from a study of T cells in Graves' hyperthyroidism and ophthalmopathy. General study results and limits: Most thyroid clonotypes expanded above 0.001 appeared in blood too.

Trimming took off 0 bases at V and 7 bases at J, with 12 bases between the two ends. Per germline, CDR1 DFQATT and CDR2 SNEGSKA (reference sequence). The CDR3 covers 14 residues. This clonotype has a count of ten or more. The antigen is not known. Amplified TCR beta CDR3 regions derived from RNA transcripts. In the first-round RT-PCR of the TCR CDR3, the HTBI primer set was used. From the multiplex PCR reads, TCRdb called clonotypes with MiXCR, one entry per CDR3 protein. The sample has a few hundred thousand distinct CDR3 sequences; 12% to 15% are singletons. Enrolled ophthalmopathy patients presented with a Clinical Activity Score of at least 3, a NOSPECS grade of at least 4, and disease duration under 3 months. Exclusion of a patient resulted from uncontrolled infection, other autoimmune disease, pregnancy or lactation. The authors took PBMCs from roughly 9.7 ml fresh peripheral blood.

The receptor's source is a woman in her forties with Graves' ophthalmopathy. J is TRBJ1-4 and V is TRBV20-1, with a weak D call TRBD1 (5 bases). Source material: blood. The CDR3 nucleotides read TGCAGTGCTAGAGATGGGGGGAGAGGTGAAAAACTGTTTTTT. It specifies CSARDGGRGEKLFF.